This T cell receptor (beta chain) was identified during a study of T cells in Graves' hyperthyroidism and ophthalmopathy (dated by TCRdb to the late 2010s). The study in broad terms: Peripheral blood samples were taken at initial diagnosis, before any treatment was given. TCR V-J signatures able to tell the groups apart were searched for in a discovery cohort of 90 to 100 patients, of whom around 42 had Graves' ophthalmopathy and more than 55 had stable Graves' hyperthyroidism. An independent validation cohort of 18 to 20 hyperthyroidism patients and roughly 16 patients who later progressed to ophthalmopathy tested prospective prediction of ophthalmopathy. The 80 to 100 discovery patients were randomly divided into training and test sets at a 7:3 ratio. In about six Graves' hyperthyroidism patients, the study also compared T-cell repertoires from thyroid tissue with T-cell repertoires from blood. Once sampling was done, hyperthyroidism patients were given methimazole at a starting dose of 30 mg daily, whereas ophthalmopathy patients were given high-dose intravenous methylprednisolone. According to the paper, TCR Vbeta CDR3 sequencing was carried out on some 140 peripheral blood samples, which came from 40 to 45 ophthalmopathy, approximately 72 hyperthyroidism and roughly 17 progressor patients. Paper-wide results and their limitations: In cross-validation, a model built on a 13 V-J signature told ophthalmopathy apart from stable hyperthyroidism with 85% to 90% sensitivity and roughly 82% specificity, and in testing the same model reached 80%/75%. No statistical method was used to set the sample size in advance, and investigators knew the group allocation. In validation, the model predicted progression to ophthalmopathy with roughly 70% sensitivity and less than 75% specificity, a median of around 6.6 months before onset. Blood samples also contained most of the expanded thyroid clonotypes (frequency above 0.001), which suggests that blood repertoires may reflect thyroid immune responses.

From cysteine to phenylalanine, the CDR3 is 13 amino acids long. CDR3 DNA only is kept here, 39 bases in frame from base 1. V sheds 4 bases and J sheds 4 bases, leaving 10 bases between their ends. CDR1 SGHTA and CDR2 FQGTGA are derived from the germline V gene. Stable Graves' hyperthyroidism was defined as the absence of progression to ophthalmopathy over 18 months of follow-up. Hyperthyroidism patients were newly diagnosed, had a disease duration of under 2 months, and were aged 18 to 65 years. Patients with uncontrolled infections, other autoimmune diseases, pregnancy or lactation were excluded. Diagnoses relied on clinical symptoms, serum thyroxine and TRAb, thyroid ultrasound and orbital computed tomography. Ficoll-Paque density gradient centrifugation was used to isolate PBMCs from 8.5 to 10 ml of fresh peripheral blood. Total RNA was extracted using Trizol reagent, and RNA quality was assessed on an Agilent 2100 Bioanalyzer.

The TCR beta CDR3 regions were amplified from the RNA transcripts. For the first round of RT-PCR on the TCR CDR3, the HTBI primer set was used together with the Qiagen OneStep RT-PCR kit. Libraries were constructed in a second round of multiplex PCR, after which size selection and purification were carried out. The libraries were sequenced on an Illumina HiSeq2000 using paired-end 100 bp reads. Processing in the source paper ran as follows. SOAPnuke was used to process the raw data, removing reads that contained adapters or uncalled bases, had a mean Phred below 15, or lacked an exact match to the constant primer or identifier. High-quality paired reads were merged using COPE v1.2.5, and each unique nucleotide sequence was defined as a clonotype. MiTCR v1.1 was used to align clonotypes to the IMGT TRBV, TRBD and TRBJ reference segments. Only V-J combinations with frequency above 0.0001, covering approximately 99% of repertoires, were analysed. The TCS score was defined as F50 (clonal expansion) divided by E x V (chaos), with BLOSUM62-based TCRdist calculated between CDR3 peptides within each V-J. Welch's t-statistics and random forest reduced approximately 520 V-J features to 13, which were used in a naive Bayes classifier (R e1071). TCRdb reran the public reads through fastp at Q25 and MiXCR, keeping productive beta chains. Entries are consolidated by CDR3 protein sequence, retaining the most common genes and DNA. The V and J calls come from TCRdb's annotation, not from the publication. Within this sample are roughly 420,000 distinct CDR3 sequences, with approximately 14% of them counted one time only. Clones ranked in the top ten supply roughly 15% of the sample.

On this clonotype itself: Its antigen has not been determined. Nothing much larger sits one base from this clone, and base qualities are not available.

The receptor was derived from a woman aged 18 to 35 with Graves' hyperthyroidism. The sequenced material came from blood. This chain is built from TRBV7-3 and TRBJ1-2; the D gene lacks a confident call. The nucleotide sequence reads as follows: TGTGCCAGCAGCTCCGGCCGTGGCTATGGCTACACCTTC. Its translation is CASSSGRGYGYTF.